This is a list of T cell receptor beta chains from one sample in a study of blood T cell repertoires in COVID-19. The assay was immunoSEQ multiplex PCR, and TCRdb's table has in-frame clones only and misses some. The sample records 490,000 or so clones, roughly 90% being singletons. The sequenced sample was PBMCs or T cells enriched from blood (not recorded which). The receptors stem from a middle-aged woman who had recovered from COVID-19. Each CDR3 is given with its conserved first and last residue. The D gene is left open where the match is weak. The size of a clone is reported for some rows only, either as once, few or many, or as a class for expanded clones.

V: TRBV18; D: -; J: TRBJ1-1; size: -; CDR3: CASSPYRENTEAFF; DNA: TGTGCCAGCTCACCTTACAGGGAGAACACTGAAGCTTTCTTT
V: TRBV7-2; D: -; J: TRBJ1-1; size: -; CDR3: CASSLVQMNTEAFF; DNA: TGTGCCAGCAGCTTAGTTCAAATGAACACTGAAGCTTTCTTT
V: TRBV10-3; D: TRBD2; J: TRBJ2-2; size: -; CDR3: CAISESAGGPGTGELFF; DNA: TGTGCCATCAGTGAGTCTGCGGGAGGGCCCGGCACCGGGGAGCTGTTTTTT
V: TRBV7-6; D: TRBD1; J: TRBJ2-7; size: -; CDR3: CASSSPPDRVYEQYF; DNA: TGTGCCAGCAGCAGCCCGCCGGACAGGGTGTACGAGCAGTACTTC
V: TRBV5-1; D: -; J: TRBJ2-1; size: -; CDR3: CASSFADSSYNEQFF; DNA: TGCGCCAGCAGCTTTGCTGACAGCTCCTACAATGAGCAGTTCTTC
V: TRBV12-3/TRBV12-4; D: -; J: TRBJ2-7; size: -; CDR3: CASSQGATYEQYF; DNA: TGTGCCAGCAGCCAAGGGGCAACCTACGAGCAGTACTTC
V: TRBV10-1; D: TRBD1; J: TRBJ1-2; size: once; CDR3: CASSKDRVSGYTF; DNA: TGCGCCAGCAGTAAGGACAGGGTTTCTGGCTACACCTTC
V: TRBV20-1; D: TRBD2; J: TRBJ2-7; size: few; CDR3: CSASRTSERYEQYF; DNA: TGCAGTGCTAGTAGGACTAGCGAACGCTACGAGCAGTACTTC
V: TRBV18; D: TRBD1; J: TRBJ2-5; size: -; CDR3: CASSPTTGQRETQYF; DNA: TGTGCCAGCTCGCCTACTACGGGACAGAGAGAGACCCAGTACTTC
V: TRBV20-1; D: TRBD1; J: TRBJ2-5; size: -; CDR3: CSMTGGETQYF; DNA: TGCAGCATGACAGGGGGAGAGACCCAGTACTTC
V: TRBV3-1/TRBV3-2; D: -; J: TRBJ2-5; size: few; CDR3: CASSQEPRAKTQYF; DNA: TGTGCCAGCAGCCAAGAACCCAGGGCCAAGACCCAGTACTTC
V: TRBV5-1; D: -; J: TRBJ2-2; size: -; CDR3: CASSFGNAPNTGELFF; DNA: TGCGCCAGCAGCTTCGGGAATGCCCCGAACACCGGGGAGCTGTTTTTT
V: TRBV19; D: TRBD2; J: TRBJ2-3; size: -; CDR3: CASSQLAGAGSTDTQYF; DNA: TGTGCCAGTAGTCAACTAGCGGGAGCGGGAAGCACAGATACGCAGTATTTT
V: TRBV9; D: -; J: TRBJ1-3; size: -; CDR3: CASSVAGGANSDTIYF; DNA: TGTGCCAGCAGCGTAGCCGGGGGGGCGAACTCGGACACCATATATTTT
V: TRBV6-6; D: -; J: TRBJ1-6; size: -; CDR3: CASKQGNSPLHF; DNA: TGTGCCAGCAAGCAGGGTAATTCACCCCTCCACTTT
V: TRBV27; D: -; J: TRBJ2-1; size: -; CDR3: CASRFSRTRTREFF; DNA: TGTGCCAGCAGATTCTCCCGAACCCGGACCAGGGAGTTCTTC
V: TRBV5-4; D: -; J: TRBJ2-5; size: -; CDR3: CASSLDRGAGETQYF; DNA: TGTGCCAGCAGCTTGGATCGGGGGGCCGGGGAGACCCAGTACTTC
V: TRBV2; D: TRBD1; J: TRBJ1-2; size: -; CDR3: CASSSQGANYGYTF; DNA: TGTGCCAGCAGCTCACAGGGGGCGAACTATGGCTACACCTTC
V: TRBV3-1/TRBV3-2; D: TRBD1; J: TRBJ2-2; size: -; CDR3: CASSLSDREGGELFF; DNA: TGTGCCAGCAGCCTTTCGGACAGGGAAGGCGGGGAGCTGTTTTTT
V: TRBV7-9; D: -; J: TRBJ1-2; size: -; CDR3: CASSLDGGFRGYTF; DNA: TGTGCCAGCAGCTTAGACGGAGGGTTTCGGGGCTACACCTTC
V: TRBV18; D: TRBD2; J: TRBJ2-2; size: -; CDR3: CASSATSGSNTGELFF; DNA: TGTGCCAGCTCAGCCACTAGCGGGAGTAACACCGGGGAGCTGTTTTTT
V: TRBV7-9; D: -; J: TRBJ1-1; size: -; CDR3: CASSTQANTEAFF; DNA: TGTGCCAGCAGCACCCAGGCTAACACTGAAGCTTTCTTT
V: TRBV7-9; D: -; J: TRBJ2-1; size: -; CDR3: CASSFAAYNEQFF; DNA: TGTGCCAGCAGCTTTGCGGCCTACAATGAGCAGTTCTTC
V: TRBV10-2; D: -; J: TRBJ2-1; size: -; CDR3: CASSAGNSYNEQFF; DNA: TGCGCCAGCAGTGCCGGGAACTCCTACAATGAGCAGTTCTTC
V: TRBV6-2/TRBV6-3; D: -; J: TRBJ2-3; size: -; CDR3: CASSPHPRDTLTDTQYF; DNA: TGTGCCAGCAGCCCACACCCTAGGGACACCCTCACAGATACGCAGTATTTT
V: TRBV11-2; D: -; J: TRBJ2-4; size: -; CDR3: CASSDPRLAKNIQYF; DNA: TGTGCCAGCAGCGATCCACGACTAGCCAAAAACATTCAGTACTTC
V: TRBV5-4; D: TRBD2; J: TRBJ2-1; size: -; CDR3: CASSLSLAGEDEQFF; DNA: TGTGCCAGCAGCTTGTCTCTAGCGGGAGAAGATGAGCAGTTCTTC
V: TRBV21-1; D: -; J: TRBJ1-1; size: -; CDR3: CASSFRTGRLNTEAFF; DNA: TGTGCCAGCAGCTTTCGGACAGGGAGACTGAACACTGAAGCTTTCTTT
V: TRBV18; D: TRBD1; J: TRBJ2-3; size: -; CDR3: CASSPGGQGADTQYF; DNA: TGTGCCAGCTCACCTGGGGGACAGGGGGCAGATACGCAGTATTTT
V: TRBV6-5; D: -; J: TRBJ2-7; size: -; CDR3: CASNKRESYEQYF; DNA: TGTGCCAGCAATAAACGAGAGTCCTACGAGCAGTACTTC
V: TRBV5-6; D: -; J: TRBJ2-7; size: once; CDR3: CASSPYESYEQYF; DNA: TGTGCCAGCAGCCCATACGAGTCCTACGAGCAGTACTTC
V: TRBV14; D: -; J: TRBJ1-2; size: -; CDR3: CASSQDQGTIPYGYTF; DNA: TGTGCCAGCAGCCAAGATCAGGGTACAATCCCCTATGGCTACACCTTC
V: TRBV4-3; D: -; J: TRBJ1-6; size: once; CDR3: CASSQDATVYNSPLHF; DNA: TGCGCCAGCAGCCAAGATGCGACAGTGTATAATTCACCCCTCCACTTT
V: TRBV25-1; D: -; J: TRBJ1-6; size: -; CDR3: CASSEFRGHSPLHF; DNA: TGTGCCAGCAGTGAATTCAGGGGACATTCACCCCTCCACTTT
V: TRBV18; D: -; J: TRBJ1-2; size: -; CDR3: CASSPPAGEAFF; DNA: TGTGCCAGCTCCCCACCGGCCGGGGAAGCTTTCTTC
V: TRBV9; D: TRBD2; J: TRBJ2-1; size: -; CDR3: CASSVGREEVRNEQFF; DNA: TGTGCCAGCAGCGTAGGGCGGGAGGAGGTACGGAATGAGCAGTTCTTC
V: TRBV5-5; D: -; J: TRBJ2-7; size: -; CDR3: CASSLERGNEQYF; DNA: TGTGCCAGCAGCTTGGAAAGGGGAAACGAGCAGTACTTC
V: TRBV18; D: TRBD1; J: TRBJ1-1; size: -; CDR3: CASSLTGAGVNTEAFF; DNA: TGTGCCAGCTCACTGACAGGGGCCGGGGTGAACACTGAAGCTTTCTTT
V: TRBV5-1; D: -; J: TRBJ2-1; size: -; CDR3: CASSFDYEQFF; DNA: TGCGCCAGCAGCTTTGACTACGAGCAGTTCTTC
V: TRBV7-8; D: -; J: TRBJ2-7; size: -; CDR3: CASSLLDISYEQYF; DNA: TGTGCCAGCAGCTTACTCGACATTAGCTACGAGCAGTACTTC
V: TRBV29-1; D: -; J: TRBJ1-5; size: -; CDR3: CSVEVDRSQPQHF; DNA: TGCAGCGTTGAGGTGGACAGAAGTCAGCCCCAGCATTTT
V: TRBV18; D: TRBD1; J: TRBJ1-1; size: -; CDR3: CASSPWAGGMNTEAFF; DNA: TGTGCCAGCTCACCATGGGCAGGGGGCATGAACACTGAAGCTTTCTTT
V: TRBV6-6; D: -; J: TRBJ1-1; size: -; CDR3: CASSLVAEAFF; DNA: TGTGCCAGCAGTCTCGTCGCGGAAGCTTTCTTT
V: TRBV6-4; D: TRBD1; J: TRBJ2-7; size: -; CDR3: CASSHRTGPNEQYF; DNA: TGTGCCAGCAGCCATAGGACAGGGCCTAACGAGCAGTACTTC
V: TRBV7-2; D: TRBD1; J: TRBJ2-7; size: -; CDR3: CASSWAGTGSDEQYF; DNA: TGTGCCAGCAGCTGGGCCGGGACAGGGTCCGACGAGCAGTACTTC
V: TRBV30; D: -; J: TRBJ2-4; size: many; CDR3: CAWSSSAKNIQYF; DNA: TGTGCCTGGAGTTCCTCCGCCAAAAACATTCAGTACTTC
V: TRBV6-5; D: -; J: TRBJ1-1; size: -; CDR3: CASVKEGVGTEAFF; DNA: TGTGCCAGCGTAAAAGAGGGGGTTGGAACTGAAGCTTTCTTT
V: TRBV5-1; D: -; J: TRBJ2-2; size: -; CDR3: CASSSYATSLVPTGELFF; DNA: TGCGCCAGCAGCTCCTACGCTACTTCACTAGTCCCCACCGGGGAGCTGTTTTTT
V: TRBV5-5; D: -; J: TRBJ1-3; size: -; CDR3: CASSRGGVGNTIYF; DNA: TGTGCCAGCAGCCGTGGCGGAGTTGGAAACACCATATATTTT
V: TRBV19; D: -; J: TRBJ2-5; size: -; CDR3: CASSQGETQYF; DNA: TGTGCCAGTAGTCAGGGAGAGACCCAGTACTTC
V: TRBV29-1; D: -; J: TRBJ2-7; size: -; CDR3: CSVTGLTDYEQYF; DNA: TGCAGCGTTACCGGACTGACCGACTACGAGCAGTACTTC
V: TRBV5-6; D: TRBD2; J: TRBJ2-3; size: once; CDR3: CASSFGLAGALSSTDTQYF; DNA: TGTGCCAGCAGCTTCGGACTAGCGGGAGCCCTATCTAGCACAGATACGCAGTATTTT
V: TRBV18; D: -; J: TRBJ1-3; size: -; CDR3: CASSPRQELSGNTIYF; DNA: TGTGCCAGCTCACCACGGCAGGAACTCTCTGGAAACACCATATATTTT